This T cell receptor beta chain was obtained from a study of spatial heterogeneity in lung cancer. One entry per CDR3 protein, called by TCRdb with MiXCR from the 5' RACE reads. This sample has 8,000 to 10,000 distinct CDR3 sequences, with about 25% found just once. Time point reported: blood at routine non-recurrence follow-up after resection. Whole RNA came from tumor, nontumor lung or frozen PBMC and was sequenced without being sorted. Germline assignment: CDR1 DFQATT and CDR2 SNEGSKA (reference sequence). The CDR3 has 17 residues. V lost 6 bases to trimming and J lost 2 bases; unmatched junction nucleotides: 13.

The receptor was isolated from a female donor with early-stage non-small cell lung cancer. The J gene is TRBJ2-3, the V gene TRBV20-1; 11 nucleotides agree with TRBD2. Sequencing used PBMCs, obtained at follow-up. CDR3 region: CSARTSGRHGATDTQYF. In nucleotides, the CDR3 is TGCAGTGCAAGGACTAGCGGGCGGCACGGGGCCACAGATACGCAGTATTTT.